This T cell receptor (beta chain) emerged from a study of T cell responses to AZD1222 COVID-19 vaccine. Assay: immunoSEQ multiplex PCR; the TCRdb copy retains only in-frame clones and omits some. The repertoire holds 90,000 or so clones, with over 85% as singletons. CDR3 length: 16 residues. Germline assignment: CDR1 ENHRY and CDR2 SYGVKD. Trimming at V came to 1 base and at J to 1 base, leaving 6 bases not matched to a gene. The chain joins TRBV10-3 to TRBJ2-7, with 8 bases matching TRBD1. The receptor comes from an adult who received the AZD1222 COVID-19 vaccine. This material consisted of peripheral blood, taken 28 days after the second AZD1222 dose. The CDR3 DNA sequence: TGTGCCATCAGTGAGTATACAGGGGGTGGATCCTACGAGCAGTACTTC. It yields the protein CAISEYTGGGSYEQYF.